This T cell receptor beta chain was sequenced in a study of blood T cells in healthy people across ages. The CDR3 is 14 amino acids. V was shortened by 8 bases and J by 5 bases, with 18 bases between the two germline ends. Germline V lookup: CDR1 SGHTA, CDR2 FQGNSA. Next came a second PCR, run for roughly 6 to 11 cycles, which used a sample-barcoded 5' primer along with a J-beta primer mix. Any given sample supplied a minimum of 2.5 million CDR3-containing paired-end reads. TCRdb re-derived calls from the 5' RACE reads in MiXCR, one entry per CDR3 protein. The table includes roughly 900,000 distinct CDR3 sequences, less than 35% detected once. The draw of peripheral blood yielded approximately 10 milliliters from each donor. There are many counts of this clonotype.

This rearrangement joins TRBV7-2 to TRBJ1-2; tentatively, D is TRBD1 (6 bases). This TCR derives from a woman aged 80 or older in good health. The material sequenced was blood. CDR3 in amino acids: CASGGRAPTYGYTF. CDR3 bases: TGTGCCAGCGGGGGCCGGGCCCCAACTTATGGCTACACCTTC.